These 13 T cell receptor beta chains were all obtained from the same sample, sequenced in a study of blood T cell repertoires in COVID-19. TCRdb's copy holds only in-frame clones and misses some; the assay was immunoSEQ multiplex PCR. This table holds roughly 130,000 clones, around 90% found once. The sequenced sample was peripheral blood. These receptors were collected from a man aged 55-75 years with COVID-19, enrolled during active disease.

V gene TRBV9 combines with J gene TRBJ2-1; TRBD2 is a possible D gene (5 bases). The CDR3 extends over 16 amino acids. The germline CDR1 and CDR2 sequences are SGDLS and YYNGEE. The V end was cut by 3 bases, the J end by 4 bases, with 17 bases between. CDR3 in DNA: TGTGCCAGCAGCGAGTCGGGAAGAGTTCCTTACAATGAGCAGTTCTTC. It translates to CASSESGRVPYNEQFF.

The chain recombines TRBV6-2 or TRBV6-3 with TRBJ1-4; the match to TRBD1 covers 10 bases. Germline-derived CDR1 and CDR2 are MNHEY and SVGEGT. The CDR3 is 16 residues long. The ends lost 6 bases at V and 8 bases at J; junction bases unmatched: 12. DNA for the CDR3: TGTGCCAGCAGCCCTCTGAGACAGGGGGCTTGGGAAAAACTGTTTTTT. Its translation: CASSPLRQGAWEKLFF.

The V call is TRBV10-1, the J call TRBJ1-6; TRBD1 might be the D (6 bases). V was clipped by 3 bases and J by 8 bases, with 8 bases between them. The CDR3 is 13 amino acids. CDR1 is WNHNN and CDR2 is SYGVQD in the germline V gene (reference sequence). The CDR3 reads CASSEYRDSPLHF. For the CDR3, the DNA is TGCGCCAGCAGTGAATACAGGGATTCACCCCTCCACTTT.

The sample holds a few counts of this clone. The chain has TRBV10-1 and TRBJ2-7, with a weak D call TRBD1 (5 bases). The germline V and J ends were trimmed by 0 bases and 1 base, with 7 bases remaining between them. Germline V gene data show CDR1 as WNHNN and CDR2 as SYGVQD (reference sequence). The CDR3 has 14 amino acids. The CDR3 here is CASSESGRSYEQYF. The CDR3 region has the DNA TGCGCCAGCAGTGAGTCGGGGCGATCCTACGAGCAGTACTTC.

This chain joins TRBV4-1 and TRBJ1-3, with TRBD1 as a possible D gene (5 bases). Germline V lookup: CDR1 MGHRA, CDR2 YSYEKL. Trimming stripped 0 bases from V and 0 bases from J, with 15 bases between. The CDR3 sequence is 18 residues long. The DNA of the CDR3 is TGCGCCAGCAGCCAAGATGGGGGGGTCAGCTCCTCTGGAAACACCATATATTTT. Translated, it gives CASSQDGGVSSSGNTIYF.

This chain connects TRBV12-2 to TRBJ2-7; no check of the table's D call, TRBD2, against the DNA was made. TRBV12-2 is deemed a pseudogene. The length of the CDR3 is 9 residues. Written as DNA, the CDR3 is TGTGCTCGTTCCCTCGAGCAGTACTTC. It translates to CARSLEQYF.

The chain joins TRBV28 to TRBJ2-7; 9 nucleotides match TRBD1. V gave up 7 bases and J gave up 2 bases; unmatched junction bases: 9. Germline V gives CDR1 MDHEN, CDR2 SYDVKM. This CDR3 is built from 15 residues. The CDR3 here is CASTAPGQGTYEQYF. In nucleotides, the CDR3 is TGTGCCAGCACCGCCCCGGGACAGGGTACCTACGAGCAGTACTTC.

J is TRBJ2-7 and V is TRBV11-3; D is unclear. With 4 bases removed from V and 3 bases from J, the gap between germline ends came to 4 bases. Germline V gene lookup returns CDR1 SGHNT and CDR2 YENEEA. The length of the CDR3 is 11 residues. The CDR3, as DNA: TGTGCCAGCAGCTCCATCTACGAGCAGTACTTC. Translating gives CASSSIYEQYF. Together with reference TRBV11-3 and TRBJ2-7, the CDR3 gives the full variable domain: EAGVVQSPRYKIIEKKQPVAFWCNPISGHNTLYWYLQNLGQGPELLIRYENEEAVDDSQLPKDRFSAERLKGVDSTLKIQPAELGDSAVYLCASSSIYEQYFGPGTRLTVT.

In this sample, this clone turned up once. This chain uses TRBV18 with TRBJ2-6; D might be TRBD1 (5 bases). Germline assignment: CDR1 KGHSH and CDR2 LQKENI. This CDR3 region has 16 residues. V lost 5 bases, J lost 0 bases, and 11 bases lay in between. Here the CDR3 DNA reads TGTGCCAGCTCATCGGCAGGGCTCTCTGGGGCCAACGTCCTGACTTTC. Protein sequence: CASSSAGLSGANVLTF.

V and J are TRBV9 and TRBJ2-7, with D possibly being TRBD1 (5 bases). V was trimmed by 0 bases and J by 0 bases, leaving 7 bases between them. The CDR3 spans 14 residues. The V gene's germline CDR1 is SGDLS and CDR2 YYNGEE. This CDR3 reads CASSVGQYSYEQYF. The DNA for the CDR3 is TGTGCCAGCAGCGTAGGACAGTACTCCTACGAGCAGTACTTC.

The chain combines TRBV24-1 with TRBJ2-1, with TRBD2 identical over 10 bases. The CDR3 totals 17 residues. V shed 3 bases and J 3 bases; nucleotides not matched to a gene: 7. CDR1 is KGHDR and CDR2 is SFDVKD in the germline V gene. The CDR3 region has the DNA TGTGCCACCAGTGATGTTGTAGCGGGAGGTCTCTACAATGAGCAGTTCTTC. Translated: CATSDVVAGGLYNEQFF.

The genes are TRBV19 and TRBJ1-5; D gene uncertain. The germline gives CDR1 LNHDA, CDR2 SQIVND (reference sequence). V was clipped by 0 bases and J by 0 bases, with 6 bases between them. There are 15 residues in the CDR3. CDR3: CASSIDSSSNQPQHF. For the CDR3, the DNA is TGTGCCAGTAGTATAGACAGTTCTAGCAATCAGCCCCAGCATTTT.

This rearrangement joins TRBV9 to TRBJ1-1; the match to TRBD1 covers 10 bases. The CDR3 consists of 17 residues. Germline V gives CDR1 SGDLS, CDR2 YYNGEE. Trimming removed 2 bases from V and 1 base from J; junction bases left unmatched: 8. The CDR3 DNA sequence: TGTGCCAGCAGCGTCCGGGACAGGGGTCTCACGAACACTGAAGCTTTCTTT. It encodes CASSVRDRGLTNTEAFF.